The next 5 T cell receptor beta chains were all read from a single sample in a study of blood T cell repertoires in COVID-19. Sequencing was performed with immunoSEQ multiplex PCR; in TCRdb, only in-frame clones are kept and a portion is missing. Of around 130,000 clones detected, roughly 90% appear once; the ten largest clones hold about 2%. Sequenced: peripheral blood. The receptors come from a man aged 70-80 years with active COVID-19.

This chain's CDR3 is CASSPTGRGTGELFF. The CDR3 nucleotides are TGTGCCAGCAGTCCGACAGGCCGGGGCACCGGGGAGCTGTTTTTT. V usage is TRBV28 and J usage is TRBJ2-2, with a tentative D call TRBD1 (6 bases). Germline V lookup: CDR1 MDHEN, CDR2 SYDVKM. The CDR3 extends over 15 amino acids. Trimming took off 5 bases at V and 4 bases at J, with 14 bases between the two ends.

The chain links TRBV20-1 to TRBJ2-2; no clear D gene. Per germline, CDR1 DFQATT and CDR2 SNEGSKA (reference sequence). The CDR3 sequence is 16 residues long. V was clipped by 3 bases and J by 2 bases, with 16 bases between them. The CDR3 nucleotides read TGCAGTGCTAGTAGACGGCGGCTTCGTAACACCGGGGAGCTGTTTTTT. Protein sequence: CSASRRRLRNTGELFF.

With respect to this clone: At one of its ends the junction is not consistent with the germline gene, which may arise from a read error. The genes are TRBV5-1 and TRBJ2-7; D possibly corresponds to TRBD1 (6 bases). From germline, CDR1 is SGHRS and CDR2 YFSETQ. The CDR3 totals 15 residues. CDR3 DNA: TGCGTCAGCAGCTTGCCCAGGGGAAATACCTACGAGCAGTACTTC. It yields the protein CVSSLPRGNTYEQYF.

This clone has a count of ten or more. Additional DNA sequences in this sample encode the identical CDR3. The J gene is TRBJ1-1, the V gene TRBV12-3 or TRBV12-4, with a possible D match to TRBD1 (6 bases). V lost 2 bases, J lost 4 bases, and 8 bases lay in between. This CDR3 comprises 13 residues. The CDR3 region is CASSLTGTTEAFF. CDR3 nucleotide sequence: TGTGCCAGCAGTTTAACAGGGACCACTGAAGCTTTCTTT.

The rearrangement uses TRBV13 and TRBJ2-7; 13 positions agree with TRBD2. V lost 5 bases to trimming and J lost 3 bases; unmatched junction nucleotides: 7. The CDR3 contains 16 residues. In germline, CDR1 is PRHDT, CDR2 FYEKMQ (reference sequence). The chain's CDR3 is CASSARTSGSHYEQYF. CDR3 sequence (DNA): TGTGCCAGCAGCGCTCGGACTAGCGGGAGTCACTACGAGCAGTACTTC.